Listed below are T cell receptor beta chains from one sample, sequenced in a study of control samples from healthy donors and cancer patients. TCRdb's copy holds only in-frame clones and misses some; the assay was immunoSEQ multiplex PCR. The table has around 190,000 clones, around 87% seen once. Sequencing was done on a sample of blood. All receptors come from a woman aged 45 to 65 in good health. CDR3s include the opening cysteine and the closing phenylalanine or tryptophan. The D gene is left open where the match is weak. Only part of the rows carry a size: once, few, many, or a class if the clone is expanded.

D gene: TRBD1; V gene: TRBV5-4; CDR3 length: 19; J gene: TRBJ1-6; clone size: .; CDR3 DNA: TGTGCCAGCAGCCGTGGGACAGGGGGCGGTGGCTCCTATAATTCACCCCTCCACTTT; CDR3 protein: CASSRGTGGGGSYNSPLHF
D gene: TRBD1; V gene: TRBV28; CDR3 length: 14; J gene: TRBJ1-2; clone size: .; CDR3 DNA: TGTGCCAGCAGTTCTCCGGGACAGGTTTATGGCTACACCTTC; CDR3 protein: CASSSPGQVYGYTF
D gene: .; V gene: TRBV5-1; CDR3 length: 13; J gene: TRBJ1-1; clone size: .; CDR3 DNA: TGCGCCAGCAGCCCCGGTGGGAGAGGGGAAGCTTTCTTT; CDR3 protein: CASSPGGRGEAFF
D gene: .; V gene: TRBV9; CDR3 length: 16; J gene: TRBJ2-3; clone size: once; CDR3 DNA: TGTGCCAGCAGCGCGATCCTAGGGTTGGGCACAGATACGCAGTATTTT; CDR3 protein: CASSAILGLGTDTQYF
D gene: TRBD1; V gene: TRBV18; CDR3 length: 15; J gene: TRBJ1-1; clone size: .; CDR3 DNA: TGTGCCAGCTCACCATTAACGACAGGGAGCGGTGAAGCTTTCTTT; CDR3 protein: CASSPLTTGSGEAFF
D gene: .; V gene: TRBV10-3; CDR3 length: 14; J gene: TRBJ1-2; clone size: .; CDR3 DNA: TGTGCCATCACCACATTTTCAGGGAGGGGTGGCTACACCTTC; CDR3 protein: CAITTFSGRGGYTF
D gene: TRBD2; V gene: TRBV5-4; CDR3 length: 16; J gene: TRBJ2-7; clone size: .; CDR3 DNA: TGTGCCAGCAGCTGGTCCGTTAGCGGGAGAAATTACGAGCAGTACTTC; CDR3 protein: CASSWSVSGRNYEQYF
D gene: .; V gene: TRBV7-2; CDR3 length: 13; J gene: TRBJ1-1; clone size: once; CDR3 DNA: TGTGCCAGCAGCTTAGGGACGGGCACTGAAGCTTTCTTT; CDR3 protein: CASSLGTGTEAFF
D gene: .; V gene: TRBV7-9; CDR3 length: 14; J gene: TRBJ2-5; clone size: .; CDR3 DNA: TGTGCCAGCAGCTTAGGATCGTTAGTAGAGACCCAGTACTTC; CDR3 protein: CASSLGSLVETQYF
D gene: .; V gene: TRBV28; CDR3 length: 15; J gene: TRBJ1-6; clone size: .; CDR3 DNA: TGTGCCAGCAGTTTAAGAGGGGCGGTCGGTTCACCTCTCCACTTT; CDR3 protein: CASSLRGAVGSPLHF
D gene: TRBD2; V gene: TRBV18; CDR3 length: 13; J gene: TRBJ2-7; clone size: .; CDR3 DNA: TGTGCCAGCTCCCGGGGGGGTTCCTACGAGCAGTACTTC; CDR3 protein: CASSRGGSYEQYF
D gene: .; V gene: TRBV19; CDR3 length: 16; J gene: TRBJ2-1; clone size: .; CDR3 DNA: TGTGCCAGTATGCCCCGGGGCGGACTCTCCTACAATGAGCAGTTCTTC; CDR3 protein: CASMPRGGLSYNEQFF
D gene: .; V gene: TRBV28; CDR3 length: 12; J gene: TRBJ2-7; clone size: .; CDR3 DNA: TGTGCCAGCAGTGAATCCGGACGTGGTCAGTACTTC; CDR3 protein: CASSESGRGQYF
D gene: .; V gene: TRBV7-3; CDR3 length: 13; J gene: TRBJ1-2; clone size: .; CDR3 DNA: TGTGCCAGCAGTGAGAGTCCGGGGTATGGCTACACCTTC; CDR3 protein: CASSESPGYGYTF
D gene: .; V gene: TRBV7-2; CDR3 length: 15; J gene: TRBJ2-1; clone size: .; CDR3 DNA: TGTGCCAGCAGCTTAGTCCCGGACCCCTACAATGAGCAGTTCTTC; CDR3 protein: CASSLVPDPYNEQFF
D gene: .; V gene: TRBV18; CDR3 length: 11; J gene: TRBJ1-1; clone size: .; CDR3 DNA: TGTGCCAGCTCGTCCCAACTGGAAGCCTTCTTT; CDR3 protein: CASSSQLEAFF
D gene: TRBD1; V gene: TRBV9; CDR3 length: 16; J gene: TRBJ2-3; clone size: .; CDR3 DNA: TGTGCCAGCAGCGTAGTTGGTGGGACAGTTCCAGATACGCAGTATTTT; CDR3 protein: CASSVVGGTVPDTQYF
D gene: .; V gene: TRBV5-1; CDR3 length: 10; J gene: TRBJ2-1; clone size: .; CDR3 DNA: TGCGCCAGCAGCTTGAATGAGCAGTTCTTC; CDR3 protein: CASSLNEQFF
D gene: .; V gene: TRBV19; CDR3 length: 14; J gene: TRBJ2-2; clone size: many; CDR3 DNA: TGTGCCAGTAGCCCGGACTTTTCCACCGGGGAGCTGTTTTTT; CDR3 protein: CASSPDFSTGELFF
D gene: TRBD1; V gene: TRBV7-6; CDR3 length: 15; J gene: TRBJ1-3; clone size: .; CDR3 DNA: TGTGCCAGCAGCTCCGGGACAGCTTCTGGAAACACCATATATTTT; CDR3 protein: CASSSGTASGNTIYF
D gene: .; V gene: TRBV24-1; CDR3 length: 13; J gene: TRBJ1-2; clone size: .; CDR3 DNA: TGTGCCACCAGTGACAATAATAACTATGGCTACACCTTC; CDR3 protein: CATSDNNNYGYTF
D gene: .; V gene: TRBV4-3; CDR3 length: 15; J gene: TRBJ2-1; clone size: few; CDR3 DNA: TGCGCCAGCAGCCAAGAACGGGGGACCTACAATGAGCAGTTCTTC; CDR3 protein: CASSQERGTYNEQFF
D gene: TRBD1; V gene: TRBV11-2; CDR3 length: 13; J gene: TRBJ1-2; clone size: .; CDR3 DNA: TGTGCCAGCAGCTTAGATGGGACAGGGGGAGACACCTTC; CDR3 protein: CASSLDGTGGDTF
D gene: TRBD2; V gene: TRBV14; CDR3 length: 17; J gene: TRBJ2-4; clone size: .; CDR3 DNA: TGTGCCAGCAGCCTCGGACTAGCGGGGGGGCGGGGAAACATTCAGTACTTC; CDR3 protein: CASSLGLAGGRGNIQYF
D gene: TRBD2; V gene: TRBV4-3; CDR3 length: 18; J gene: TRBJ2-3; clone size: .; CDR3 DNA: TGCGCCAGCAGCCAAGAATCCTTACTAGCGGGTTACACAGATACGCAGTATTTT; CDR3 protein: CASSQESLLAGYTDTQYF
D gene: .; V gene: TRBV5-5; CDR3 length: 13; J gene: TRBJ2-2; clone size: once; CDR3 DNA: TGTGCCAGCAGCTTGGCGAACGGGGCTGAGCTGTTTTTT; CDR3 protein: CASSLANGAELFF
D gene: TRBD1; V gene: TRBV7-2; CDR3 length: 15; J gene: TRBJ2-1; clone size: .; CDR3 DNA: TGTGCCAGCAGCTTCGACAGGGACCTCTACAATGAGCAGTTCTTC; CDR3 protein: CASSFDRDLYNEQFF
D gene: .; V gene: TRBV5-4; CDR3 length: 13; J gene: TRBJ2-1; clone size: .; CDR3 DNA: TGTGCCAGCAGCTTGTCCGGGGACAATGAGCAGTTCTTC; CDR3 protein: CASSLSGDNEQFF
D gene: .; V gene: TRBV5-6; CDR3 length: 12; J gene: TRBJ1-4; clone size: .; CDR3 DNA: TGTGCCAGCAGCTCGCCGGGGAGGGAACTGTTTTTT; CDR3 protein: CASSSPGRELFF
D gene: TRBD1; V gene: TRBV24-1; CDR3 length: 14; J gene: TRBJ2-7; clone size: .; CDR3 DNA: TGTGCCACCAGTGACGACAGGGGCTCCTACGAGCAGTACTTC; CDR3 protein: CATSDDRGSYEQYF
D gene: TRBD2; V gene: TRBV3-1/TRBV3-2; CDR3 length: 14; J gene: TRBJ2-3; clone size: .; CDR3 DNA: TGTGCCAGCAGCCTAATTGTAGCGGGTGGGACGCAGTATTTT; CDR3 protein: CASSLIVAGGTQYF
D gene: .; V gene: TRBV27; CDR3 length: 15; J gene: TRBJ1-1; clone size: once; CDR3 DNA: TGTGCCAGCAGTTCCCGGACGGCGGGACTCACTGAAGCTTTCTTT; CDR3 protein: CASSSRTAGLTEAFF
D gene: .; V gene: TRBV4-3; CDR3 length: 12; J gene: TRBJ2-2; clone size: .; CDR3 DNA: TGCGCCAGCAGCCAAGACACCGGGGAGCTGTTTTTT; CDR3 protein: CASSQDTGELFF
D gene: .; V gene: TRBV6-4; CDR3 length: 11; J gene: TRBJ1-2; clone size: .; CDR3 DNA: TGTGCCAGCGGTAAATCACGAAACTACACCTTC; CDR3 protein: CASGKSRNYTF
D gene: TRBD2; V gene: TRBV28; CDR3 length: 15; J gene: TRBJ2-5; clone size: .; CDR3 DNA: TGTGCCAGCAGCAGTCCAGCGGGGTCCCAAGAGACCCAGTACTTC; CDR3 protein: CASSSPAGSQETQYF
D gene: .; V gene: TRBV6-5; CDR3 length: 15; J gene: TRBJ1-6; clone size: once; CDR3 DNA: TGTGCCAGCAGGCAGAGGACGGCCACAAATTCACCCCTCCACTTT; CDR3 protein: CASRQRTATNSPLHF
D gene: .; V gene: TRBV5-1; CDR3 length: 13; J gene: TRBJ1-1; clone size: .; CDR3 DNA: TGCGCCAGCAATTCCCTTCCGAACACTGAAGCTTTCTTT; CDR3 protein: CASNSLPNTEAFF
D gene: TRBD1; V gene: TRBV4-1; CDR3 length: 15; J gene: TRBJ2-7; clone size: .; CDR3 DNA: TGCGCCAGCAGCCAATCCGGGACAGGGCGTTACGAGCAGTACTTC; CDR3 protein: CASSQSGTGRYEQYF
D gene: .; V gene: TRBV12-1; CDR3 length: 15; J gene: TRBJ2-3; clone size: .; CDR3 DNA: TGTGCTACTCCTCTGGCTAGCGGGCCTCTGGATACGCAGTATTTT; CDR3 protein: CATPLASGPLDTQYF
D gene: .; V gene: TRBV7-9; CDR3 length: 16; J gene: TRBJ1-3; clone size: .; CDR3 DNA: TGTGCCAGCAGCTTAGTGGGCAGGGCCTCTGGAAACACCATATATTTT; CDR3 protein: CASSLVGRASGNTIYF
D gene: .; V gene: TRBV7-3; CDR3 length: 12; J gene: TRBJ2-2; clone size: .; CDR3 DNA: TGTGCCAGCAGCTTTGGGGCCGGGGAGCTGTTTTTT; CDR3 protein: CASSFGAGELFF
D gene: .; V gene: TRBV6-2/TRBV6-3; CDR3 length: 13; J gene: TRBJ1-2; clone size: once; CDR3 DNA: TGTGCCAGCAGTTACTCACAGGGCTATGGCTACACCTTC; CDR3 protein: CASSYSQGYGYTF
D gene: .; V gene: TRBV12-1; CDR3 length: 11; J gene: TRBJ2-7; clone size: .; CDR3 DNA: TGTGCCAGAACGAGAATGTACGAGCAGTACTTC; CDR3 protein: CARTRMYEQYF
D gene: .; V gene: TRBV6-5; CDR3 length: 12; J gene: TRBJ1-2; clone size: .; CDR3 DNA: TGTGCCACGCACAGCTACTCTGCGGGCTACACCTTC; CDR3 protein: CATHSYSAGYTF
D gene: TRBD2; V gene: TRBV5-4; CDR3 length: 16; J gene: TRBJ2-1; clone size: few; CDR3 DNA: TGTGCCAGCAGCTTGGGGAGTAGCGGGAGACACAATGAGCAGTTCTTC; CDR3 protein: CASSLGSSGRHNEQFF
D gene: .; V gene: TRBV3-1/TRBV3-2; CDR3 length: 11; J gene: TRBJ2-7; clone size: .; CDR3 DNA: TGTGCCAGCAGCCTAAGGTACGAGCAGTACTTC; CDR3 protein: CASSLRYEQYF
D gene: TRBD1; V gene: TRBV27; CDR3 length: 16; J gene: TRBJ2-7; clone size: .; CDR3 DNA: TGTGCCAGCAGTTTAGTTGGCCAGGGGGCCGGCTACGAGCAGTACTTC; CDR3 protein: CASSLVGQGAGYEQYF
D gene: TRBD1; V gene: TRBV3-1/TRBV3-2; CDR3 length: 17; J gene: TRBJ2-1; clone size: .; CDR3 DNA: TGTGCCAGCAGCGGCTTTATAAGGGACAGGAAGATTGATGAGCAGTTCTTC; CDR3 protein: CASSGFIRDRKIDEQFF
D gene: TRBD1; V gene: TRBV7-9; CDR3 length: 16; J gene: TRBJ1-6; clone size: .; CDR3 DNA: TGTGCCAGCAGCTCACCCCGGGACAGAAATAATTCACCCCTCCACTTT; CDR3 protein: CASSSPRDRNNSPLHF
D gene: .; V gene: TRBV19; CDR3 length: 16; J gene: TRBJ2-7; clone size: .; CDR3 DNA: TGTGCCAGTAGTATAGGGGGTACACGATATTACTACGAGCAGTACTTC; CDR3 protein: CASSIGGTRYYYEQYF
D gene: TRBD2; V gene: TRBV6-6; CDR3 length: 15; J gene: TRBJ2-1; clone size: .; CDR3 DNA: TGTGCCAGCAGTTACGGAGCGGGGGCCGGCAATGAGCAGTTCTTC; CDR3 protein: CASSYGAGAGNEQFF
D gene: .; V gene: TRBV24-1; CDR3 length: 16; J gene: TRBJ2-3; clone size: once; CDR3 DNA: TGTGCCACCAGTGATTTGCGGCAGTCAGGTCTTGATACGCAGTATTTT; CDR3 protein: CATSDLRQSGLDTQYF
D gene: TRBD1; V gene: TRBV5-1; CDR3 length: 14; J gene: TRBJ2-3; clone size: .; CDR3 DNA: TGCGCCAGCCTTCCGGGACAGAACACAGATACGCAGTATTTT; CDR3 protein: CASLPGQNTDTQYF
D gene: .; V gene: TRBV4-2; CDR3 length: 16; J gene: TRBJ2-1; clone size: .; CDR3 DNA: TGTGCCAGCAGCCAAGGCAGCCCCTTCGGAAACAATGAGCAGTTCTTC; CDR3 protein: CASSQGSPFGNNEQFF
D gene: .; V gene: TRBV28; CDR3 length: 13; J gene: TRBJ1-2; clone size: .; CDR3 DNA: TGTGCCAGCAGTTTAGGGTTCGGCTATGGCTACACCTTC; CDR3 protein: CASSLGFGYGYTF